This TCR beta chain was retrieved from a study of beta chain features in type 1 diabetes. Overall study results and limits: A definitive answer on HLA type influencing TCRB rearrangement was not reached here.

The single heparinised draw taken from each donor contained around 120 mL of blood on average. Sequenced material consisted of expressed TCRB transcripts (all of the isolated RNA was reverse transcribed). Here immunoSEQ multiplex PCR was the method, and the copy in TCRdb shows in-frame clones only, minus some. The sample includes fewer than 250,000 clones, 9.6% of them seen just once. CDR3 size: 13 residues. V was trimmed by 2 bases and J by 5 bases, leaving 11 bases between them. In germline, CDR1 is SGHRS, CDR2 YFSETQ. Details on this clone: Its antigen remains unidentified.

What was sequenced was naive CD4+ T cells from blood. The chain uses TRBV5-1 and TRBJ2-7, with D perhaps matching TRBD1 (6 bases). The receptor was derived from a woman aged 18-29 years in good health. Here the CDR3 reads CASSLNRAHEQYF. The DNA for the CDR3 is TGCGCCAGCAGCTTAAACAGGGCCCACGAGCAGTACTTC.